This T cell receptor beta chain was captured by sequencing in a study of cytomegalovirus exposure and HLA in healthy donors. A note on this clone: Its target is unknown.

General study points: TCR beta V- and J-gene trimming was later associated with a missense DCLRE1C variant. There were some 150 TCR beta chains listed as cytomegalovirus-associated. It was only CMV serostatus that was available as immune exposure information.

Looked up from germline, CDR1 is LNHNV and CDR2 is YYDKDF (reference sequence). This CDR3 comprises 15 residues. Trimming removed 3 bases at V and 4 bases at J, with 14 bases between. Vbeta (60) and Jbeta (13) primers were used in the PCR. Clones were read by immunoSEQ multiplex PCR, and TCRdb kept only the in-frame ones, dropping some. This table holds tens of thousands of clones, 65% to 90% found once. The chain has TRBV15 and TRBJ2-3; D call uncertain. The source is a woman under 30 in good health and CMV-seropositive. The source material was PBMCs. For the CDR3, the DNA is TGTGCCACCAGCAGCCGAACTCAATCGGCAGATACGCAGTATTTT. This translates into CATSSRTQSADTQYF.